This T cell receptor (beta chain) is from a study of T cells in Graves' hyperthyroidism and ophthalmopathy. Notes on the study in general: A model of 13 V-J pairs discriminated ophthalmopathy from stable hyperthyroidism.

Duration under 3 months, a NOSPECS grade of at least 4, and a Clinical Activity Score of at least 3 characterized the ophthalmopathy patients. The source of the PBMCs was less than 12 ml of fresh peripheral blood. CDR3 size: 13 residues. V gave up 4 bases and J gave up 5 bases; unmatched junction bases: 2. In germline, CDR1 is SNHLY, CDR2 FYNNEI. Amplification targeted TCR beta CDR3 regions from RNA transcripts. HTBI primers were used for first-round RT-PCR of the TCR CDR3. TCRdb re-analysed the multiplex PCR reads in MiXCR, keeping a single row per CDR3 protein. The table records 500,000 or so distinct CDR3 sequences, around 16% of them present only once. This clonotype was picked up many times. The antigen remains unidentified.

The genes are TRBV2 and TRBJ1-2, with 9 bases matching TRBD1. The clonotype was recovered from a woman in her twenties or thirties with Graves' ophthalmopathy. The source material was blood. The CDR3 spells CASSVGTGYGYTF. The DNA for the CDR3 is TGTGCCAGCAGTGTAGGGACAGGGTATGGCTACACCTTC.